The clone carrying this T cell receptor (beta chain) was seen only a few times. Its target is unknown. The entry originates in a study of cytomegalovirus exposure and HLA in healthy donors. Study-level background: The Caucasian-associated ancestry cluster contained 81% of the 300 to 400 genotyped donors.

The J segment lost 15 bases and the V segment lost 5 bases, leaving 12 bases of the junction unmatched. CDR1 is MDHEN, CDR2 SYDVKM, per germline. This CDR3 is 14 amino acids long. The PCR was carried out with 60 Vbeta primers and 13 Jbeta primers. Only in-frame clones appear in the TCRdb table, and some are missing; sequencing was by immunoSEQ multiplex PCR. This table holds around 100,000 clones, 84% found once. The study's findings and limits: A later analysis reported that several of the most significant clusters appeared to be linked to common viral pathogens, among them Epstein-Barr virus. From TCR beta sequences, most subjects' HLA-A and HLA-B alleles were reportedly predicted accurately. Most of the TCR beta V segments (in an earlier analysis) were productive either about 87% or about 30% of the time.

Sequenced material: PBMCs. The chain couples TRBV28 to TRBJ2-1; 11 bases are shared with TRBD1. The TCR comes from a woman aged 18-29 years in good health and CMV-seropositive. CDR3 residues: CASSLNLRDRGLFF. CDR3 coding DNA: TGTGCCAGCAGTCTCAACCTCCGGGACAGGGGGTTGTTCTTC.